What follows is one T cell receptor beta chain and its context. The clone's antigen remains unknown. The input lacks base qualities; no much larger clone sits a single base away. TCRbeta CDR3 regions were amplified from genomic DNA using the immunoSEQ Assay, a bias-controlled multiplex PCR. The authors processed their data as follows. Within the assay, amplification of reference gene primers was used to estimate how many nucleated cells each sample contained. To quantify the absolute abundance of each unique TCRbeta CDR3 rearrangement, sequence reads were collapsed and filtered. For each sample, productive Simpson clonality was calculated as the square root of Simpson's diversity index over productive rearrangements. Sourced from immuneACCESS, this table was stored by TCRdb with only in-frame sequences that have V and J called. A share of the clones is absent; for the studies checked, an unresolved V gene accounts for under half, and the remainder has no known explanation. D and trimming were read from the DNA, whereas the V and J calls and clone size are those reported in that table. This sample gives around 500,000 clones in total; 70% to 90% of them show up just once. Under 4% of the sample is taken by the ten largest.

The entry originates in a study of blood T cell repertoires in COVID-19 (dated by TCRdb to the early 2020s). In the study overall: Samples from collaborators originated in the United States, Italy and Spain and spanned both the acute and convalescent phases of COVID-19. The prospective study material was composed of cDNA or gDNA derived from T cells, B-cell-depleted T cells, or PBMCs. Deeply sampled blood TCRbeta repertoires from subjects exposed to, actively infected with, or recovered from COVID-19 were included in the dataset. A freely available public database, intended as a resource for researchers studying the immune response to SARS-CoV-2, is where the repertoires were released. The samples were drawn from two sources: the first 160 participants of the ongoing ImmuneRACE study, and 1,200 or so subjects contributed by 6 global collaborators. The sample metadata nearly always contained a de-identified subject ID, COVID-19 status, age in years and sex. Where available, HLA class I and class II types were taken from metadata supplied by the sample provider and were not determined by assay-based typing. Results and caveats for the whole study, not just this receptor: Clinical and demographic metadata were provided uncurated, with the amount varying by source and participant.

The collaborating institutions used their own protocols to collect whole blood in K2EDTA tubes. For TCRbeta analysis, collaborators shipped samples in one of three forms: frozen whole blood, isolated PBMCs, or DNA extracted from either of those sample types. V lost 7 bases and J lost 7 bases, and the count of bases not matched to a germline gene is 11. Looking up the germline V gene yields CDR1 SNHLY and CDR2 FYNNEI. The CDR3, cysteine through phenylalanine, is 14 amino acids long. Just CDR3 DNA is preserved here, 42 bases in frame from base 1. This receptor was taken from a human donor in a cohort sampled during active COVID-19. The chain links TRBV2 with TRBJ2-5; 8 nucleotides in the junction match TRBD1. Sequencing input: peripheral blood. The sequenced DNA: TGTGCCAGCATTGGGCAGGGGGCTTATGGGACCCAGTACTTC. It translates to CASIGQGAYGTQYF.